This TCR beta chain appears in the sequencing data of a study of a mutant IDH1 vaccine in newly diagnosed glioma. For the study at large: Patients arrived already treated with radiotherapy, temozolomide, or both, most having had both. Held at week 35, visit V12 was the safety follow-up, and visit V13 followed at week 47.

Comment on this clone: The antigen is undetermined.

Study outcomes and limitations: Of the patients, roughly 95% had vaccine-induced immune responses.

Data came from immunoSEQ multiplex PCR; TCRdb stores just in-frame clones and leaves some out. The sample shows around 94,000 clones, 89% of them seen only once. As for time point: week 47, end of study. Every vaccine dose comprised 300 ug of mutant IDH1 20-mer peptide plus topical imiquimod. After removal of 6 bases from V and 5 bases from J, the junction contained 6 bases not matched to a gene. This CDR3 is built from 14 residues. Germline CDR1 MNHNS, CDR2 SASEGT. V is TRBV6-1 and J is TRBJ2-2; TRBD2 matches 7 bases. The TCR originated in a woman aged 45-65 years with glioma. The specimen was PBMCs, collected from a glioma patient whose treatment included an IDH1 peptide vaccine. CDR3 DNA: TGTGCCAGCAGAGCGGCTAGCGGTACCGGGGAGCTGTTTTTT. This encodes CASRAASGTGELFF.